Sequencing of this T cell receptor beta chain was carried out in a study of T cells in tumors and immune-related adverse events (dated by TCRdb to 2020 to 2022). V is clipped by 7 bases and J by 6 bases, and the sequence between their germline boundaries is 13 bases long. Via the germline V gene (reference sequence), CDR1 is MNHEY and CDR2 SMNVEV. The CDR3 runs 13 amino acids, cysteine and phenylalanine included. Only the CDR3 DNA is retained, 39 bases long and in frame from the first base. Comments on this clone: Its target antigen remains unknown. Base qualities are not provided; no much larger clone lies one nucleotide away.

The TCR beta locus was amplified and sequenced using the immunoSEQ assay, from which bulk TCR Vbeta CDR3 data were obtained. On the study's bioinformatics: CDR3s were excluded if they were non-productive, were shorter than 7 amino acids, or did not start with C or end with F/W. Analysis was restricted to specimens with at least 1000 reads, and each clonotype was defined at the amino acid level. To compute clonality, Pielou's evenness was subtracted from 1. Library sizes were equalized by abundance-weighted random subsampling with replacement, which was repeated 100 times so that 95% confidence intervals could be reported. The Morisita overlap index was used to quantify repertoire overlap, and the top 40 clones in each specimen were examined for overlap with the irAE. The immuneACCESS repertoire file appears here via TCRdb, limited to in-frame rearrangements. These files lack a portion of the clones; in checked studies, under half of the deficit traces to unresolved V genes, and the cause of the others is not known. V, J and clone size reflect that table, while D and trimming were determined from the DNA. The sample data list about 20,000 clones, and 75% to 95% of these were observed just once. The ten biggest clones cover 1.1% to 1.5% of the sample.

The intended sense of this specimen's treatment or condition label: nivolumab (PD-1 blockade) given before sampling. The DNeasy Blood and Tissue Kit was used to extract DNA from formalin-fixed paraffin-embedded specimens. The sequence joins TRBV27 to TRBJ1-5; perhaps TRBD1 is the D gene, with 5 bases matching. The clonotype originates from a female donor with metastatic renal cell carcinoma. Sample: lymph node tissue, taken from a patient treated with anti-PD-1 therapy. Here is the DNA: TGTGCCAGCATGGGGACCGACGGTCAGCCCCAGCATTTT. It translates to CASMGTDGQPQHF.